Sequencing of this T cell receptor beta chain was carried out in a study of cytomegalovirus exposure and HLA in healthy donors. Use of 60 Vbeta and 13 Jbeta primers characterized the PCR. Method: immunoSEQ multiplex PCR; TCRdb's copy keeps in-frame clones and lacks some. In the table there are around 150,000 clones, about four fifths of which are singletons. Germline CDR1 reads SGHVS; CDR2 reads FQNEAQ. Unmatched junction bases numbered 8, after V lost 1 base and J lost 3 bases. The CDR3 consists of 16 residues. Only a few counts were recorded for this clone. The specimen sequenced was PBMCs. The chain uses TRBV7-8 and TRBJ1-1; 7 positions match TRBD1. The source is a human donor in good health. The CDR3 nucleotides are TGTGCCAGCAGCTTAGGAGGGGGCGCGATTCACACTGAAGCTTTCTTT. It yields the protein CASSLGGGAIHTEAFF.